The 20 T cell receptor beta chains reported below all come from one sample, sequenced in a study of cytomegalovirus exposure and HLA in healthy donors. Primers: 60 Vbeta forward and 13 Jbeta reverse. Using immunoSEQ multiplex PCR, the repertoire was profiled, and TCRdb retains in-frame clones only, with some absent. This sample carries 150,000 to 200,000 clones, over 65% of them seen once, and the ten largest clones take approximately 3.6%. Sequencing was done on a sample of PBMCs. These receptors were obtained from a man between 40 and 49 years old in good health and CMV-seropositive.

The chain uses TRBV9 and TRBJ1-6; TRBD1 is a possible D gene (6 bases). Germline CDR1 and CDR2: SGDLS and YYNGEE. Trimming removed 0 bases at V and 4 bases at J, with 8 bases between. The CDR3 contains 15 residues. The DNA for the CDR3 is TGTGCCAGCAGCGTAGAGGGGGTGTATAATTCACCCCTCCACTTT. Residues: CASSVEGVYNSPLHF.

The J gene is TRBJ1-5, the V gene TRBV27, with TRBD1 matching 7 bases. The CDR3 has 20 residues. Germline V gives CDR1 MNHEY, CDR2 SMNVEV (reference sequence). V shed 5 bases, J shed 0 bases, and the junction held 19 bases outside the gene matches. Here the CDR3 reads CASSRNYRTGVNYSNQPQHF. The DNA of the CDR3 is TGTGCCAGCAGTCGAAACTACAGGACAGGAGTCAATTATAGCAATCAGCCCCAGCATTTT.

The genes are TRBV2 and TRBJ2-5, with 9 nucleotides matching TRBD2. Germline V gene data show CDR1 as SNHLY and CDR2 as FYNNEI. CDR3 length: 15 amino acids. V dropped 11 bases and J dropped 1; count of bases not matched to a gene: 11. CDR3 sequence: CARSGLAGSQETQYF. The CDR3 nucleotides are TGTGCCCGAAGCGGTCTAGCGGGGTCCCAAGAGACCCAGTACTTC.

This clone was recorded a few times. This chain links TRBV5-1 with TRBJ2-3; D is possibly TRBD2 (5 bases). The CDR3 has 16 amino acids. Trimming removed 0 bases from V and 1 base from J, with 12 bases in between. Looked up from germline, CDR1 is SGHRS and CDR2 is YFSETQ. CDR3 sequence: CASSLGAAERTDTQYF. For the CDR3, the DNA is TGCGCCAGCAGCTTGGGAGCGGCAGAACGCACAGATACGCAGTATTTT.

CDR3 sequence: CAIRSTGGRTPGELFF. The CDR3 DNA reads as TGTGCCATCAGATCGACAGGGGGCAGGACACCCGGGGAGCTGTTTTTT. The genes are TRBV10-3 and TRBJ2-2; 10 nucleotides align to TRBD1. V was clipped by 6 bases and J by 6 bases; unmatched bases: 10. Germline V gene lookup returns CDR1 ENHRY and CDR2 SYGVKD. The CDR3 runs 16 residues.

The rearrangement joins TRBV4-3 to TRBJ2-7; maybe TRBD1 (5 bases). Trimming cost V 4 bases and J 3 bases, with 16 bases left between them. There are 15 residues in the CDR3. Germline values: CDR1 LGHNA, CDR2 YSLEER. The CDR3 nucleotides read TGCGCCAGCAGCCGGGGCTGGGGTTGGGGCTACGAGCAGTACTTC. Amino acid sequence: CASSRGWGWGYEQYF.

Concerning this clone itself: Other DNA sequences within the sample encode an identical CDR3. V and J are TRBV10-2 and TRBJ2-5; possibly TRBD1 for D (6 bases). The CDR3 totals 15 residues. Germline V gives CDR1 WSHSY, CDR2 SAAADI. V lost 5 bases to trimming and J lost 7 bases, with 20 bases between them. The CDR3 DNA reads as TGCGCCAGCAGTCCTTCCGCACAGGGTGAGGTGACCCAGTACTTC. This sequence encodes CASSPSAQGEVTQYF.

V usage is TRBV5-1 and J usage is TRBJ2-2, with 9 bases lining up with TRBD2. Germline V gives CDR1 SGHRS, CDR2 YFSETQ. The CDR3 is 16 residues long. J gave up 2 bases and V 2 bases, and 4 bases lay outside the gene matches. CDR3: CASSFVAGDNTGELFF. The CDR3 nucleotides read TGCGCCAGCAGCTTCGTAGCGGGGGATAACACCGGGGAGCTGTTTTTT.

This sequence joins TRBV11-3 and TRBJ1-1, with 11 nucleotides matching TRBD1. Germline CDR1 is SGHNT and CDR2 is YENEEA. The CDR3 contains 15 residues. After removal of 5 bases from V and 4 bases from J, the junction contained 6 bases not matched to a gene. The CDR3 nucleotides are TGTGCCAGCAGCACCGGACAGGGGGCGGGCACTGAAGCTTTCTTT. Amino acid sequence: CASSTGQGAGTEAFF.

This clone was found a few times. The chain recombines TRBV30 with TRBJ2-2, with D maybe TRBD1 (6 bases). Trimming left V 3 bases short and J 5 bases short, with 10 bases between. This CDR3 is 13 amino acids long. CDR1 and CDR2 (germline): GTSNPN, SVGIG (reference sequence). The DNA of the CDR3 is TGTGCCTGGAGGACACAGGGAACCGGGGAGCTGTTTTTT. Its translation: CAWRTQGTGELFF.

This clone was counted once. The V call is TRBV19, the J call TRBJ2-5, with 13 bases fitting TRBD2. J was trimmed by 5 bases and V by 0 bases; bases with no gene match: 9. This CDR3 contains 18 residues. Germline V lookup: CDR1 LNHDA, CDR2 SQIVND (reference sequence). Here the CDR3 reads CASSIDPPGLAGVETQYF. The CDR3, as DNA: TGTGCCAGTAGTATAGACCCCCCCGGACTAGCGGGGGTTGAGACCCAGTACTTC.

The gene calls are TRBV11-2 and TRBJ2-3; TRBD1 matches 11 bases. There are 16 residues in the CDR3. The junction had 7 bases not matched to a gene; V was cut back by 1 base and J by 7 bases. Germline V gives CDR1 SGHAT, CDR2 FQNNGV. The CDR3 DNA sequence: TGTGCCAGCAGCTTAGCTAGGACAGGGGGCGACAATACGCAGTATTTT. Translating it yields CASSLARTGGDNTQYF.

The CDR3 reads CASSPPQGTGTDLFF. DNA for the CDR3: TGTGCCAGCTCACCACCACAGGGGACAGGGACCGACCTGTTTTTT. The V and J genes are TRBV18 and TRBJ1-4; 9 bases are shared with TRBD1. This CDR3 contains 15 residues. CDR1 is KGHSH, CDR2 LQKENI, per germline. V shed 0 bases and J 14 bases; nucleotides not matched to a gene: 10.

The rearrangement links TRBV29-1 to TRBJ1-3; weak D call: TRBD1 (5 bases). This CDR3 spans 15 amino acids. V lost 4 bases and J lost 3, with 16 bases in between. CDR1 is SQVTM, CDR2 ANQGSEA, per germline. CDR3 DNA sequence: TGCAGCGTTGGGGATACAGGCCTGGGTGGAAACACCATATATTTT. Protein product: CSVGDTGLGGNTIYF.

This clone was recorded a few times. The chain couples TRBV30 to TRBJ2-7; 9 nucleotides match TRBD2. Trimming removed 5 bases from V and 4 bases from J; junction bases left unmatched: 6. CDR3 length equals 13 residues. From germline, CDR1 is GTSNPN and CDR2 SVGIG (reference sequence). The chain's CDR3 is CAWAVAGAYEQYF. Written as DNA, the CDR3 is TGTGCCTGGGCGGTAGCGGGAGCGTACGAGCAGTACTTC.

This sequence joins TRBV27 and TRBJ1-6, with TRBD1 as a possible D gene (6 bases). Germline V lookup: CDR1 MNHEY, CDR2 SMNVEV (reference sequence). V was clipped by 3 bases and J by 7 bases, with 13 bases between them. The CDR3 is 15 amino acids. CDR3 nucleotides: TGTGCCAGCAGTTTGCTCAGGCAGGGGAATTCACCCCTCCACTTT. It specifies CASSLLRQGNSPLHF.

The chain is built from TRBV28 and TRBJ2-7; tentative D call: TRBD2 (7 bases). The germline CDR1 and CDR2 sequences are MDHEN and SYDVKM. V was cut by 8 bases and J by 3 bases, with 17 bases left in between. The CDR3 has 14 residues. This chain's CDR3 is CASGPGGAHYEQYF. The DNA of the CDR3 is TGTGCCAGCGGACCGGGGGGCGCTCACTACGAGCAGTACTTC.

This clone has just one count. The chain is built from TRBV18 and TRBJ2-5; TRBD1 might be the D (8 bases). Per germline, CDR1 KGHSH and CDR2 LQKENI. CDR3 size: 16 residues. V lost 0 bases and J 6 bases, leaving 17 bases between the germline ends. Here the CDR3 DNA reads TGTGCCAGCTCACCACCGGGCGGACAGGGAGGGAAGACCCAGTACTTC. It encodes CASSPPGGQGGKTQYF.

CDR3 nucleotide sequence: TGTGCCAGCTCACCAAGCCCGACATCTAACTATGGCTACACCTTC. Encoded protein: CASSPSPTSNYGYTF. V usage is TRBV18 and J usage is TRBJ1-2; no reliable D call. Trimming left V 2 bases short and J 0 bases short, with 10 bases between. The CDR3 is made up of 15 amino acids. Germline V CDR1 and CDR2: KGHSH, LQKENI.

V is TRBV28 and J is TRBJ1-5, with D perhaps matching TRBD1 (5 bases). The germline gives CDR1 MDHEN, CDR2 SYDVKM. The V end was cut by 1 base, the J end by 4 bases, with 32 bases between. This CDR3 comprises 22 residues. The CDR3, as DNA: TGTGCCAGCAGTTTATATAAAGGGTTTTTAGAGACAGCCGAATCAGAGAATCAGCCCCAGCATTTT. Its translation: CASSLYKGFLETAESENQPQHF.